This entry lists 14 T cell receptor beta chains sequenced from one sample in a study of blood T cell repertoires in COVID-19 (TCRdb year 2020). Library preparation was by the immunoSEQ multiplex PCR assay. TCRdb obtained this table from immuneACCESS and retained in-frame rearrangements with V and J assigned. These tables miss some clones; where compared with another copy, unresolved V genes account for less than half of the shortfall, and the remainder is unexplained. In all, the sample holds under 250,000 clones, and about 79% of those were seen once. About 1.3% of the sample goes to the ten largest clones. Sequenced: PBMCs or T cells enriched from blood (not recorded which). The receptors stem from a woman between 40 and 55 years old with acute COVID-19.

The rearrangement joins TRBV10-3 to TRBJ2-7; TRBD2 agrees at 8 bases. Germline values: CDR1 ENHRY, CDR2 SYGVKD. This CDR3 has 15 residues. V shed 2 bases, J shed 1 base, and the junction held 4 bases outside the gene matches. The CDR3 reads CAISEAGLESYEQYF. The DNA for the CDR3 is TGTGCCATCAGTGAGGCGGGACTAGAGTCCTACGAGCAGTACTTC.

V and J are TRBV19 and TRBJ2-7; D perhaps matches TRBD2 (6 bases). Trimming stripped 10 bases from V and 2 bases from J, with 18 bases between. The germline V gene has CDR1 LNHDA and CDR2 SQIVND (reference sequence). The CDR3 is 14 residues long. The CDR3 region has the DNA TGTGCCACCTCCCTCGGGAGCAGGACCTACGAGCAGTACTTC. Translated, it gives CATSLGSRTYEQYF. Based on the CDR3 plus reference TRBV19 and TRBJ2-7, the full variable domain is DGGITQSPKYLFRKEGQNVTLSCEQNLNHDAMYWYRQDPGQGLRLIYYSQIVNDFQKGDIAEGYSVSREKKESFPLTVTSAQKNPTAFYLCATSLGSRTYEQYFGPGTRLTVT.

A single count supports this clone. V gene TRBV10-1 combines with J gene TRBJ1-5; D is perhaps TRBD1 (5 bases). V lost 7 bases and J 4 bases, leaving 14 bases between the germline ends. The CDR3 contains 14 residues. CDR1 and CDR2 from the germline V gene are WNHNN and SYGVQD (reference sequence). In DNA form, the CDR3 reads TGCGCCAGCACCGGCGGCAGGGTAAATCAGCCCCAGCATTTT. Its translation is CASTGGRVNQPQHF.

The V and J genes are TRBV30 and TRBJ2-7, with D hard to call. The CDR3 has 12 residues. The V gene's germline CDR1 is GTSNPN and CDR2 SVGIG (reference sequence). The germline V and J ends were trimmed by 1 base and 0 bases, with 4 bases remaining between them. The CDR3 DNA sequence: TGTGCCTGGAGTGATAACTCCTACGAGCAGTACTTC. This encodes CAWSDNSYEQYF.

CDR3 residues: CATSAGGETEAFF. CDR3 bases: TGTGCCACCTCTGCAGGGGGCGAAACTGAAGCTTTCTTT. The rearrangement uses TRBV24-1 and TRBJ1-1, with 8 bases identical to TRBD1. The CDR3 sequence is 13 residues long. With 9 bases clipped from V and 5 bases from J, the junction kept 7 bases outside the gene matches. The germline V gene encodes CDR1 KGHDR and CDR2 SFDVKD.

The chain couples TRBV4-1 to TRBJ2-7; TRBD2 agrees at 8 bases. Germline V gene sequence: CDR1 MGHRA, CDR2 YSYEKL. This CDR3 spans 14 amino acids. Losses at the gene ends were 4 bases for V and 3 bases for J; bases not matched to a gene: 5. The CDR3, as DNA: TGCGCCAGCAGCCTAGAGCGGGGGCGCTACGAGCAGTACTTC. It specifies CASSLERGRYEQYF.

The chain couples TRBV30 to TRBJ1-5; no reliable D call. The germline V gene has CDR1 GTSNPN and CDR2 SVGIG (reference sequence). The CDR3 covers 14 residues. V was shortened by 0 bases and J by 0 bases, with 6 bases between the two germline ends. CDR3 DNA sequence: TGTGCCTGGAGTGTCGGAGATAGCAATCAGCCCCAGCATTTT. Translation gives CAWSVGDSNQPQHF.

The rearrangement joins TRBV9 to TRBJ2-7; possibly TRBD1 for D (6 bases). Per germline, CDR1 SGDLS and CDR2 YYNGEE. Trimming took 4 bases from V and 0 from J, leaving 14 bases between them. The CDR3 covers 15 residues. The CDR3 reads CASSPRQESSYEQYF. CDR3 nucleotide sequence: TGTGCCAGCAGCCCTCGACAGGAGAGCTCCTACGAGCAGTACTTC.

There are a few counts of this clone. The V gene is TRBV5-5, the J gene TRBJ2-7; no reliable D call. The CDR3 consists of 16 residues. The germline CDR1 and CDR2 sequences are SGHKS and YYEKEE (reference sequence). Trimming stripped 1 base from V and 3 bases from J, with 17 bases between. CDR3: CASSLMWAGPFYEQYF. DNA for the CDR3: TGTGCCAGCAGCTTGATGTGGGCAGGTCCTTTCTACGAGCAGTACTTC.

The CDR3 DNA reads as TGTGCCAGCAGTTACTTCGTCGAGAGCACCGGGGAGCTGTTTTTT. Its protein is CASSYFVESTGELFF. The rearrangement links TRBV6-5 to TRBJ2-2; D not certain. CDR3 length equals 15 residues. Trimming shortened V by 1 base and J by 4 bases, and 10 bases separated the two germline ends. CDR1 is MNHEY and CDR2 is SVGAGI in the germline V gene.

J is TRBJ2-1 and V is TRBV7-2; possible D gene TRBD2, 6 bases. The germline V and J ends were trimmed by 7 bases and 10 bases, with 17 bases remaining between them. This CDR3 has 13 amino acids. CDR1 and CDR2 from the germline V gene are SGHTA and FQGNSA. CDR3 sequence (DNA): TGTGCCAGCAACCTATTGTGGACTACCGAGCAGTTCTTC. This sequence encodes CASNLLWTTEQFF.

This sequence joins TRBV5-1 and TRBJ2-7, with 9 positions matching TRBD1. Unmatched junction bases numbered 1, after V lost 0 bases and J lost 3 bases. CDR3 length equals 14 residues. The V gene's germline CDR1 is SGHRS and CDR2 YFSETQ. The DNA of the CDR3 is TGCGCCAGCAGCTTGGGGGACAGGGTCTACGAGCAGTACTTC. Translating gives CASSLGDRVYEQYF.

In this sample, this clone turned up once. This chain joins TRBV7-9 and TRBJ2-1; 10 bases align to TRBD2. V was pared by 5 bases and J by 3 bases, with 4 bases of the junction left unmatched. This CDR3 is built from 15 residues. Germline V gene data show CDR1 as SEHNR and CDR2 as FQNEAQ (reference sequence). The CDR3 spells CASSISGRFYNEQFF. CDR3 sequence (DNA): TGTGCCAGCAGCATTAGCGGGAGGTTCTACAATGAGCAGTTCTTC. Full variable domain (outside the CDR3, taken from reference TRBV7-9 and TRBJ2-1): DTGVSQNPRHKITKRGQNVTFRCDPISEHNRLYWYRQTLGQGPEFLTYFQNEAQLEKSRLLSDRFSAERPKGSFSTLEIQRTEQGDSAMYLCASSISGRFYNEQFFGPGTRLTVL.

The rearrangement joins TRBV5-6 to TRBJ1-5, with no clear D. There are 17 residues in the CDR3. The V gene lost 1 base and the J gene lost 3 bases, with 17 bases spanning the gap. Germline-derived CDR1 and CDR2 are SGHDT and YYEEEE. CDR3 in amino acids: CASSLPHPAGANQPQHF. The CDR3 DNA sequence: TGTGCCAGCAGCTTGCCACACCCGGCAGGTGCCAATCAGCCCCAGCATTTT. The variable domain in full, with the rest retrieved from reference TRBV5-6 and TRBJ1-5, is DAGVTQSPTHLIKTRGQQVTLRCSPKSGHDTVSWYQQALGQGPQFIFQYYEEEERQRGNFPDRFSGHQFPNYSSELNVNALLLGDSALYLCASSLPHPAGANQPQHFGDGTRLSIL.